The TCR beta chain under discussion was sequenced for a study of OX40 agonist ivuxolimab in advanced cancers. This CDR3 has 15 residues. In germline, CDR1 is LNHDA, CDR2 SQIVND (reference sequence). Trimming took off 7 bases at V and 8 bases at J, with 23 bases between the two ends. Clones were read by immunoSEQ multiplex PCR, and TCRdb kept only the in-frame ones, dropping some. The table records about 64,000 clones, about four fifths of them present only once. Sequencing used CD4+ or CD8+ T cells sorted from blood, obtained in a trial of the OX40 agonist ivuxolimab. The receptor comes from an adult with an advanced solid tumor such as melanoma, head and neck, liver or kidney cancer. The V call is TRBV19, the J call TRBJ1-2, with D possibly being TRBD1 (5 bases). CDR3 coding DNA: TGTGCCAGTACCCGAGAGGGGCTCCCCCTTAAGGGCTACACCTTC. Protein sequence: CASTREGLPLKGYTF. The entire variable domain, with the rest obtained from reference TRBV19 and TRBJ1-2, is as follows: DGGITQSPKYLFRKEGQNVTLSCEQNLNHDAMYWYRQDPGQGLRLIYYSQIVNDFQKGDIAEGYSVSREKKESFPLTVTSAQKNPTAFYLCASTREGLPLKGYTFGSGTRLTVV.